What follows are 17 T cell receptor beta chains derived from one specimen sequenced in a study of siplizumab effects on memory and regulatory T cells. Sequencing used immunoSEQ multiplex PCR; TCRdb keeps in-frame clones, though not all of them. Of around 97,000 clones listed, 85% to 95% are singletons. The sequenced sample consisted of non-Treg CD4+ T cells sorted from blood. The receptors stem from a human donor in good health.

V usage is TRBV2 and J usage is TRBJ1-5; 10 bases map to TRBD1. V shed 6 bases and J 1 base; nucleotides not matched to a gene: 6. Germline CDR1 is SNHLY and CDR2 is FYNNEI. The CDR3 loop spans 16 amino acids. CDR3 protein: CASSFDRGQSNQPQHF. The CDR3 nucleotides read TGTGCCAGCAGCTTCGACAGGGGGCAAAGCAATCAGCCCCAGCATTTT.

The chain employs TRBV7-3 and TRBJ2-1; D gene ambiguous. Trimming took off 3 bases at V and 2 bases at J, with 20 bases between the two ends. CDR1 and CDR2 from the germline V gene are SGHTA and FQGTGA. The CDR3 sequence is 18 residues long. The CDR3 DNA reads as TGTGCCAGCAGCTTCTCTATGGGGTCGGGTACAGCCTACAATGAGCAGTTCTTC. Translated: CASSFSMGSGTAYNEQFF.

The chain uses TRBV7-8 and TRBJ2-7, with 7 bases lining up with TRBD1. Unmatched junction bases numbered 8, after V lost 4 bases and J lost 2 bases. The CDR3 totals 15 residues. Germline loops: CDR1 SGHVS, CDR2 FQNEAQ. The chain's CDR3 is CASSSTGMKAYEQYF. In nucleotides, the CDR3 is TGTGCCAGCAGCTCGACAGGGATGAAGGCCTACGAGCAGTACTTC.

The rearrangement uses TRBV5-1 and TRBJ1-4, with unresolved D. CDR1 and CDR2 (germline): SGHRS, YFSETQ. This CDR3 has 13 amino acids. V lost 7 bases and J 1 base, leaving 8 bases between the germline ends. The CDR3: CASSFGTNEKLFF. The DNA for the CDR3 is TGCGCCAGCTCTTTTGGAACTAATGAAAAACTGTTTTTT.

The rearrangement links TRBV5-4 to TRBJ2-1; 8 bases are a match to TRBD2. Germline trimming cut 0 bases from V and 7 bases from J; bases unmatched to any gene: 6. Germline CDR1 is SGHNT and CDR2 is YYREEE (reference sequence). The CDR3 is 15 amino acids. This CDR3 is CASSLGLAGANEQFF. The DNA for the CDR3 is TGTGCCAGCAGCTTGGGTCTAGCGGGCGCTAATGAGCAGTTCTTC.

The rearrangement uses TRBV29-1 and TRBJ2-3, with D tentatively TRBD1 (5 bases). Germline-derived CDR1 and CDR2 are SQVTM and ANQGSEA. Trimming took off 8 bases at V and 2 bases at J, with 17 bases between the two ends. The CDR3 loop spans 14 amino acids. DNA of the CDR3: TGCAGCACAGACAGCAGGAGATCCACAGATACGCAGTATTTT. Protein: CSTDSRRSTDTQYF.

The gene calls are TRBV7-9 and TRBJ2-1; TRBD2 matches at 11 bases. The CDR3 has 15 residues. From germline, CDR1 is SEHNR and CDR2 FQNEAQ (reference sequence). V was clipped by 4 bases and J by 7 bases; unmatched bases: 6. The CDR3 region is CASSWTSGFGNEQFF. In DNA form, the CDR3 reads TGTGCCAGCAGCTGGACTAGCGGGTTCGGGAATGAGCAGTTCTTC.

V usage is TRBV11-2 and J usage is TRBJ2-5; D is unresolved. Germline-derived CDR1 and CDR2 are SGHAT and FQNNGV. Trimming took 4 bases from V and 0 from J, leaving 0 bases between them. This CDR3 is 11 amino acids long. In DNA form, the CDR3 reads TGTGCCAGCAGCTACCAAGAGACCCAGTACTTC. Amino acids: CASSYQETQYF. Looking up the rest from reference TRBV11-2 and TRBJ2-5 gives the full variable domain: EAGVAQSPRYKIIEKRQSVAFWCNPISGHATLYWYQQILGQGPKLLIQFQNNGVVDDSQLPKDRFSAERLKGVDSTLKIQPAKLEDSAVYLCASSYQETQYFGPGTRLLVL.

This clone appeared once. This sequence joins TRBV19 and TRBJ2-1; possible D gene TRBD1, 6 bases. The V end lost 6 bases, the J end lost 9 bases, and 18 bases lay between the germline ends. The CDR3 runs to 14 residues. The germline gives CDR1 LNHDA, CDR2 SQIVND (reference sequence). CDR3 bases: TGTGCCAGTAGGGCCGGGTCAGGGACATCTGAGCAGTTCTTC. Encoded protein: CASRAGSGTSEQFF.

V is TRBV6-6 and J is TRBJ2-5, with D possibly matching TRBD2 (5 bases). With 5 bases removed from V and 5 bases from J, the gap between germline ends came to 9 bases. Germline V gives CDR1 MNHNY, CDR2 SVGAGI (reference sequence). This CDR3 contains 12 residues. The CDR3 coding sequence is TGTGCCAGCAGTAATAGCGTTGAGACCCAGTACTTC. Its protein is CASSNSVETQYF.

As DNA, the CDR3 is TGTGCCAGCAGTTACGGGACTAGAAAAGGCGGGGAGCTGTTTTTT. Protein: CASSYGTRKGGELFF. The rearrangement links TRBV6-5 to TRBJ2-2; 8 bases align to TRBD2. Germline V gives CDR1 MNHEY, CDR2 SVGAGI. V shed 2 bases, J shed 7 bases, and the junction held 6 bases outside the gene matches. The CDR3 runs to 15 residues.

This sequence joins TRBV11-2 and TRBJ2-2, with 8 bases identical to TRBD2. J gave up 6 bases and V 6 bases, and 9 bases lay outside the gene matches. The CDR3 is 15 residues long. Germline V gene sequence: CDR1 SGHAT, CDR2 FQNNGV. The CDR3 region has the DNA TGTGCCAGCAGACTTGCAGGCGGGAGGTCCGGGGAGCTGTTTTTT. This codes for CASRLAGGRSGELFF. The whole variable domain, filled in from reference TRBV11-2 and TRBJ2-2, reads EAGVAQSPRYKIIEKRQSVAFWCNPISGHATLYWYQQILGQGPKLLIQFQNNGVVDDSQLPKDRFSAERLKGVDSTLKIQPAKLEDSAVYLCASRLAGGRSGELFFGEGSRLTVL.

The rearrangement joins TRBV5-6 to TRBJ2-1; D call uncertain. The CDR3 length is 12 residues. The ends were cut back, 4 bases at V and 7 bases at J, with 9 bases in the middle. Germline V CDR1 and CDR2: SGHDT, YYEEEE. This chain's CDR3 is CASSLTMNEQFF. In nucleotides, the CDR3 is TGTGCCAGCAGCCTTACTATGAATGAGCAGTTCTTC.

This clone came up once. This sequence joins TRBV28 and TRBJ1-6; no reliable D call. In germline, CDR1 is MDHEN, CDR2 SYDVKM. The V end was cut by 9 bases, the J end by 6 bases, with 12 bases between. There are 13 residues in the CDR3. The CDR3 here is CASYQARNSPLHF. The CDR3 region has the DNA TGTGCCAGTTATCAAGCGCGTAATTCACCCCTCCACTTT.

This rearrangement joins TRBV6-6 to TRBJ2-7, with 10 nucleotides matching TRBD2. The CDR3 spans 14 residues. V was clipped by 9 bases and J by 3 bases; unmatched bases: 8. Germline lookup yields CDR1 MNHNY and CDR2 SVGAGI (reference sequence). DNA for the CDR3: TGTGCCAGTAGGGGTAGCGGGAGGAACTACGAGCAGTACTTC. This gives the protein CASRGSGRNYEQYF.

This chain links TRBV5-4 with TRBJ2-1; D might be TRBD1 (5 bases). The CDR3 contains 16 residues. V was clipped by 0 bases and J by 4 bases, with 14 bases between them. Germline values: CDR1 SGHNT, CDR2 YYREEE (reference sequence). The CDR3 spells CASSLDPTAEYNEQFF. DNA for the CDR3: TGTGCCAGCAGCTTGGATCCGACAGCAGAGTACAATGAGCAGTTCTTC.

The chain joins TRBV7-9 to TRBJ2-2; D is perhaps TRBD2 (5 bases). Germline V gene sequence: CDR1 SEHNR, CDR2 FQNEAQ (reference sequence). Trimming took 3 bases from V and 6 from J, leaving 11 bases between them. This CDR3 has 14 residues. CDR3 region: CASSLEVEAGELFF. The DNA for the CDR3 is TGTGCCAGCAGCTTGGAGGTGGAGGCCGGGGAGCTGTTTTTT.